The 22 T cell receptor beta chains below come from one sample, sequenced in a study of long-term antiretroviral therapy in people with HIV. Survey level was the resolution at which the v3.0 immunoSEQ assay ran. Profiled with immunoSEQ multiplex PCR; TCRdb holds only in-frame clones, not every one. The data show about 36,000 clones, with 80% seen just once and under 6.5% held by the top ten. Sequencing was performed on unsorted PBMCs, taken 3.4 years after starting antiretroviral therapy. These receptors all stem from a man aged 25 to 40 with HIV.

This clone has more than one count but fewer than ten. The rearrangement joins TRBV6-5 to TRBJ1-2; 10 bases align to TRBD1. The J segment lost 7 bases and the V segment lost 6 bases, leaving 5 bases of the junction unmatched. Germline-derived CDR1 and CDR2 are MNHEY and SVGAGI. The CDR3 is 13 amino acids. The DNA of the CDR3 is TGTGCCAGCAGCCCGACAGGGGGCCTTGGCTACACCTTC. Its protein product is CASSPTGGLGYTF.

This clone was recorded once. This chain connects TRBV7-9 to TRBJ2-3; D unclear. The V end lost 1 base, the J end lost 2 bases, and 1 base lay between the germline ends. Germline V CDR1 and CDR2: SEHNR, FQNEAQ (reference sequence). The CDR3 is 12 amino acids. The CDR3 loop reads CASSLDTDTQYF. In DNA form, the CDR3 reads TGTGCCAGCAGCTTAGACACAGATACGCAGTATTTT.

The rearrangement links TRBV27 to TRBJ1-2; tentatively, D is TRBD1 (6 bases). The V gene lost 3 bases and the J gene lost 0 bases, with 11 bases spanning the gap. The CDR3 length is 15 residues. The germline V gene has CDR1 MNHEY and CDR2 SMNVEV (reference sequence). The CDR3 DNA is TGTGCCAGCAGTTTGAGAGGACAGCCTAACTATGGCTACACCTTC. It translates to CASSLRGQPNYGYTF.

The rearrangement links TRBV14 to TRBJ1-1, with unresolved D. The length of the CDR3 is 16 residues. Per germline, CDR1 SGHDN and CDR2 FVKESK. V lost 4 bases and J 1 base, leaving 16 bases between the germline ends. CDR3 sequence reads: CASSRREGRENTEAFF. The DNA for the CDR3 is TGTGCCAGCAGCCGGAGGGAGGGCCGAGAGAACACTGAAGCTTTCTTT.

By frequency in the sample, this clone is medium-sized (0.01 to 0.1%). CDR3 region: CASSLATGTYNEQFF. DNA of the CDR3: TGTGCCAGCAGCTTAGCGACGGGCACATACAATGAGCAGTTCTTC. V usage is TRBV7-2 and J usage is TRBJ2-1; D remains ambiguous. Per germline, CDR1 SGHTA and CDR2 FQGNSA. Trimming removed 0 bases at V and 4 bases at J, with 10 bases between. The CDR3 has 15 residues.

The rearrangement joins TRBV6-1 to TRBJ2-2, with D perhaps being TRBD1 or TRBD2 (5 bases each). Trimming took 2 bases from V and 4 from J, leaving 8 bases between them. CDR1 is MNHNS, CDR2 SASEGT, per germline. The CDR3 consists of 14 residues. CDR3 sequence reads: CASSELRGTGELFF. The CDR3 region has the DNA TGTGCCAGCAGTGAATTGAGGGGCACCGGGGAGCTGTTTTTT.

V gene TRBV5-1 combines with J gene TRBJ2-1, with 7 bases identical to TRBD1. J gave up 7 bases and V 3 bases, and 10 bases lay outside the gene matches. This CDR3 spans 15 amino acids. CDR1 and CDR2 from the germline V gene are SGHRS and YFSETQ. This chain's CDR3 is CASSSGTGVFNEQFF. The CDR3 coding sequence is TGCGCCAGCAGCTCCGGAACAGGGGTTTTTAATGAGCAGTTCTTC.

This chain joins TRBV9 and TRBJ2-7, with 9 bases identical to TRBD1. Germline lookup yields CDR1 SGDLS and CDR2 YYNGEE. Trimming took 0 bases from V and 5 from J; bases not matched to a gene: 9. The CDR3 contains 16 residues. The CDR3 sequence is CASSVAPTGGRNEQYF. For the CDR3, the DNA is TGTGCCAGCAGCGTAGCTCCAACAGGGGGCCGAAACGAGCAGTACTTC.

This chain links TRBV7-8 with TRBJ2-5; D may be TRBD1 (6 bases). V lost 7 bases and J lost 1, with 16 bases in between. The CDR3 spans 15 residues. The germline V gene has CDR1 SGHVS and CDR2 FQNEAQ. CDR3 loop: CASTSFADSQETQYF. The CDR3 bases are TGTGCCAGCACGTCATTCGCGGACAGCCAAGAGACCCAGTACTTC.

This clone was seen just once. The rearrangement links TRBV6-6 to TRBJ2-7; 9 positions agree with TRBD2. Germline CDR1 is MNHNY and CDR2 is SVGAGI (reference sequence). Unmatched junction bases numbered 11, after V lost 5 bases and J lost 12 bases. There are 13 residues in the CDR3. The CDR3 DNA follows: TGTGCCAGCAGTGCCCAATTAGCGGGAGTGCGGTACTTC. Protein: CASSAQLAGVRYF.

This chain joins TRBV7-2 and TRBJ2-7; possibly TRBD1 or TRBD2 for D (5 bases each). V lost 5 bases to trimming and J lost 2 bases, with 13 bases between them. CDR3 length: 14 residues. Germline CDR1 SGHTA, CDR2 FQGNSA. Written as DNA, the CDR3 is TGTGCCAGCAGCCCCCGGGACCCCACCTACGAGCAGTACTTC. Protein product: CASSPRDPTYEQYF.

The gene calls are TRBV9 and TRBJ2-1, with 7 bases fitting TRBD2. V shed 4 bases, J shed 4 bases, and the junction held 8 bases outside the gene matches. CDR1 and CDR2 from the germline V gene are SGDLS and YYNGEE. The length of the CDR3 is 15 residues. The CDR3, as DNA: TGTGCCAGCAGCCTTAGGACGGGAGGTTACAATGAGCAGTTCTTC. Translating gives CASSLRTGGYNEQFF.

The chain couples TRBV7-8 to TRBJ2-7, with D possibly TRBD2 on 6 matching bases. Trimming left V 5 bases short and J 0 bases short, with 14 bases between. This CDR3 comprises 15 residues. Germline-derived CDR1 and CDR2 are SGHVS and FQNEAQ. The CDR3, as DNA: TGTGCCAGCAGCCTTGGAGGGCCGGGCTCCTACGAGCAGTACTTC. It codes for CASSLGGPGSYEQYF.

This clone was found a few times. The V call is TRBV9, the J call TRBJ2-7, with TRBD2 as a possible D gene (5 bases). CDR1 is SGDLS and CDR2 is YYNGEE in the germline V gene. This CDR3 comprises 15 residues. Trimming removed 0 bases from V and 0 bases from J, with 10 bases in between. As DNA, the CDR3 is TGTGCCAGCAGCGTAGCTCCGGGAACCTCCTACGAGCAGTACTTC. Its translation: CASSVAPGTSYEQYF.

The chain recombines TRBV10-3 with TRBJ2-1; 7 bases line up with TRBD2. This CDR3 is built from 11 residues. Germline V gene sequence: CDR1 ENHRY, CDR2 SYGVKD. Trimming removed 10 bases from V and 9 bases from J; junction bases left unmatched: 6. The CDR3 sequence is CATGLGSEQFF. CDR3 nucleotides: TGTGCCACCGGACTAGGGAGTGAGCAGTTCTTC.

This chain connects TRBV11-2 to TRBJ2-7; 8 nucleotides align to TRBD2. CDR1 and CDR2 (germline): SGHAT, FQNNGV. Trimming took 2 bases from V and 2 from J; bases not matched to a gene: 2. CDR3 length: 14 residues. The CDR3 bases are TGTGCCAGCAGCTTAACTAGCGGCGCCTACGAGCAGTACTTC. This translates into CASSLTSGAYEQYF.

This chain joins TRBV19 and TRBJ2-2, with 8 bases identical to TRBD2. Germline loops: CDR1 LNHDA, CDR2 SQIVND (reference sequence). V dropped 5 bases and J dropped 3; count of bases not matched to a gene: 5. The CDR3 is 15 residues long. Here the CDR3 reads CASSRRGGDTGELFF. CDR3 DNA sequence: TGTGCCAGTAGTCGACGGGGGGGCGACACCGGGGAGCTGTTTTTT. The full variable domain, in which reference TRBV19 and TRBJ2-2 provide the parts outside the CDR3, is DGGITQSPKYLFRKEGQNVTLSCEQNLNHDAMYWYRQDPGQGLRLIYYSQIVNDFQKGDIAEGYSVSREKKESFPLTVTSAQKNPTAFYLCASSRRGGDTGELFFGEGSRLTVL.

The rearrangement joins TRBV5-1 to TRBJ2-3; 7 nucleotides match TRBD1. In germline, CDR1 is SGHRS, CDR2 YFSETQ. The CDR3 spans 15 residues. V shed 4 bases and J 4 bases; nucleotides not matched to a gene: 9. CDR3 nucleotides: TGCGCCAGCAGCCGAGGGGGCCCTTTGTCAGATACGCAGTATTTT. Amino acid sequence: CASSRGGPLSDTQYF.

V usage is TRBV30 and J usage is TRBJ2-3; D remains ambiguous. The CDR3 length is 12 residues. Trimming took 1 base from V and 2 from J, leaving 4 bases between them. Germline V lookup: CDR1 GTSNPN, CDR2 SVGIG (reference sequence). In DNA, the CDR3 is TGTGCCTGGAGTGAGACCACAGATACGCAGTATTTT. It translates to CAWSETTDTQYF.

The chain uses TRBV28 and TRBJ1-4, with D unresolved. Per the germline V gene, CDR1 is MDHEN and CDR2 is SYDVKM. This CDR3 contains 17 residues. The ends were cut back, 4 bases at V and 8 bases at J, with 23 bases in the middle. The CDR3 DNA is TGTGCCAGCAGTTCCCCAGCCTCGGGAGAAGACGGGGAAAAACTGTTTTTT. Protein product: CASSSPASGEDGEKLFF. The whole variable domain, filled in from reference TRBV28 and TRBJ1-4, reads DVKVTQSSRYLVKRTGEKVFLECVQDMDHENMFWYRQDPGLGLRLIYFSYDVKMKEKGDIPEGYSVSREKKERFSLILESASTNQTSMYLCASSSPASGEDGEKLFFGSGTQLSVL.

V gene TRBV30 combines with J gene TRBJ2-1; TRBD2 agrees at 7 bases. The CDR3 sequence is 13 residues long. J lost 1 base, V lost 7 bases, and 4 bases had no gene match. Germline lookup yields CDR1 GTSNPN and CDR2 SVGIG (reference sequence). The CDR3 loop reads CALAGVSYNEQFF. CDR3 in DNA: TGTGCCTTGGCGGGAGTTTCCTACAATGAGCAGTTCTTC.

This clone showed up just once. The chain carries TRBV5-8 and TRBJ2-7; 7 bases align to TRBD2. After removal of 3 bases from V and 3 bases from J, the junction contained 3 bases not matched to a gene. The CDR3 spans 13 residues. Germline lookup yields CDR1 SGHTS and CDR2 YDEGEE. In nucleotides, the CDR3 is TGTGCCAGCAGCTATCAGCGGGGCTACGAGCAGTACTTC. Protein sequence: CASSYQRGYEQYF.